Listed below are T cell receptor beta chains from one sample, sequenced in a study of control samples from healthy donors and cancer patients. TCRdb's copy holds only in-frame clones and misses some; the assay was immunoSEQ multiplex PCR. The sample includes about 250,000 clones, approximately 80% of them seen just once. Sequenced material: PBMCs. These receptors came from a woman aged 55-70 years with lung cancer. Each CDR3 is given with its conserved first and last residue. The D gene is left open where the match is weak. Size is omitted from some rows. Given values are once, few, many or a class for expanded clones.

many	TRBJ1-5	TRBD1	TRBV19	TGTGCCAGTAGTATCCTGACAGGGGTTCTTGATAGCAATCAGCCCCAGCATTTT	CASSILTGVLDSNQPQHF
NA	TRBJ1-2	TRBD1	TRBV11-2	TGTGCCAGCAGCTCCCGACAGGGGCCCTATGGCTACACCTTC	CASSSRQGPYGYTF
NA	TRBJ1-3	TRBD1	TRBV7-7	TGTGCCAGCAGCCAAAACTTACAGGGGGCTGGAAACACCATATATTTT	CASSQNLQGAGNTIYF
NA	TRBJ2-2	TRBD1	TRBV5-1	TGCGCCAGCAGCCTCGGACAGGGGGCATCAGGCGGGGAGCTGTTTTTT	CASSLGQGASGGELFF
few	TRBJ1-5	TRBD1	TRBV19	TGTGCCAGTAGTATCCCACAGGGGGCCCAGCCCCAGCATTTT	CASSIPQGAQPQHF
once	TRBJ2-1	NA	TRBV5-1	TGCGCCAGCAGCTTGGTTAGTGGGGCTGCTGAGCAGTTCTTC	CASSLVSGAAEQFF
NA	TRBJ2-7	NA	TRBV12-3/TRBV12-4	TGTGCCAGCAGTGGTAGCTCCTACGAGCAGTACTTC	CASSGSSYEQYF
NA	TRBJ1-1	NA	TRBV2	TGTGCCAGCAGTGGACAGTTGAACACTGAAGCTTTCTTT	CASSGQLNTEAFF
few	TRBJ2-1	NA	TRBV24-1	TGTGCCACCAGTGATTTGAAGGTAGGGGATGAGCAGTTCTTC	CATSDLKVGDEQFF
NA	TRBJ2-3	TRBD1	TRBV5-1	TGCGCCAGCAGCCCGGGACAGACTAGCACAGATACGCAGTATTTT	CASSPGQTSTDTQYF
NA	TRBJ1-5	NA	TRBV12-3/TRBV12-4	TGTGCCAGCAGTACCGCGACAGGTCCCCAGCATTTT	CASSTATGPQHF
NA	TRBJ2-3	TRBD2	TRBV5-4	TGTGCCAGCAGTCCCGGGACTAGTCCAGATACGCAGTATTTT	CASSPGTSPDTQYF
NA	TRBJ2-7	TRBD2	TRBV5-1	TGCGCCAGCAGCCTGGGGACTAGCGGCTACGAGCAGTACTTC	CASSLGTSGYEQYF
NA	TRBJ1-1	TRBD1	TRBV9	TGTGCCAGCAGCGGACAGGGATCGGGGACTGAAGCTTTCTTT	CASSGQGSGTEAFF
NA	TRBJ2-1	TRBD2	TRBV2	TGTGCCAGCAGTCGTAGCGGGAGCTCCTACAATGAGCAGTTCTTC	CASSRSGSSYNEQFF
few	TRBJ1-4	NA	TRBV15	TGTGCCACCAGCAGAGATCCTAGGTCAACTAATGAAAAACTGTTTTTT	CATSRDPRSTNEKLFF
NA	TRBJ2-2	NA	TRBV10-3	TGTGCCATCAGTGACTACACCGGGGAGCTGTTTTTT	CAISDYTGELFF
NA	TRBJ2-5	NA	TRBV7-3	TGTGCCAGCAGCTTAGGGGGAGTAGGAGAGACCCAGTACTTC	CASSLGGVGETQYF
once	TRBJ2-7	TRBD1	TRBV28	TGTGCCAGCAGCCGACAGGGGGCGGAGGCCTACGAGCAGTACTTC	CASSRQGAEAYEQYF
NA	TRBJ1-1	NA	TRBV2	TGTGCCAGCAGGACAGACACCAGCACTGAAGCTTTCTTT	CASRTDTSTEAFF
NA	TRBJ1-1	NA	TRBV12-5	TGTGCTAGTGGTTTGACAGGGCTAAACACTGAAGCTTTCTTT	CASGLTGLNTEAFF
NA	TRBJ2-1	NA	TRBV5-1	TGCGCCAGCAGTGACACCAACTCCTACAATGAGCAGTTCTTC	CASSDTNSYNEQFF
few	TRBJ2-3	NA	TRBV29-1	TGCACCTTATCTCAAGGCACAGATACGCAGTATTTT	CTLSQGTDTQYF
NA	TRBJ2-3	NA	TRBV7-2	TGTGCCAGCAGCAGCCAAGGGGGGTCAGATACGCAGTATTTT	CASSSQGGSDTQYF
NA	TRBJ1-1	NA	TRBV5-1	TGCGCCAGCAGCTTGGTAGGGGTAACTGAAGCTTTCTTT	CASSLVGVTEAFF
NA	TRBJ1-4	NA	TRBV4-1	TGCGCCAGCAGCCAAAACCGGGGGGCAGAAGAAAAACTGTTTTTT	CASSQNRGAEEKLFF
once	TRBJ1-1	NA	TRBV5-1	TGCGCCAGCAGCGGGGATGGGGCGAACACTGAAGCTTTCTTT	CASSGDGANTEAFF
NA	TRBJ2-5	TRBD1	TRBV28	TGTGCCAGCAGTTTATTCTCGGGACAGGGGACGAGACAAGAGACCCAGTACTTC	CASSLFSGQGTRQETQYF
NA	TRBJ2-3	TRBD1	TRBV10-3	TGTGCCATCAGTGACGGTGGGGGACAGGGGACAGATACGCAGTATTTT	CAISDGGGQGTDTQYF
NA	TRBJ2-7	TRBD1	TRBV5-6	TGTGCCAGCAGCTCCTTTATACTGACAGGGCCCTACTACGAGCAGTACTTC	CASSSFILTGPYYEQYF
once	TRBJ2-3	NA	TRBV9	TGTGCCAGCAGCGTAGAGTTTCCAGATACGCAGTATTTT	CASSVEFPDTQYF
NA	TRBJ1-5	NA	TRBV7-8	TGTGCCAGCAGCTTAGTGCTCGGGACGGCAACACCCCAGCATTTT	CASSLVLGTATPQHF
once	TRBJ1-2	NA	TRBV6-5	TGTGCCAGCAGGTCTTCTGGAGGAGGAGATGGCTACACCTTC	CASRSSGGGDGYTF
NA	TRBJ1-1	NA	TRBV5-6	TGTGCCAGCAGCTTGTATAGGGAAGCTTTCTTT	CASSLYREAFF
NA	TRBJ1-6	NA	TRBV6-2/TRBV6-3	TGTGCCAGCAGTTACTCAGGGCGGTATAATTCACCCCTCCACTTT	CASSYSGRYNSPLHF
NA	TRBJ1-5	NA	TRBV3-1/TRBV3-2	TGTGCCAGCAGCCCCCAGTTCCGATCCAATCAGCCCCAGCATTTT	CASSPQFRSNQPQHF
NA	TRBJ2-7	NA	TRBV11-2	TGTGCCAGCAGCTTAGTTTCCACGACAGGACAGCAGTACTTC	CASSLVSTTGQQYF
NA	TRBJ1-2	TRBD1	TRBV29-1	TGCAGCGTTGAAGGAATAGGGGGCTCCTATGGCTACACCTTC	CSVEGIGGSYGYTF
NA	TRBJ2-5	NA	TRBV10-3	TGTGCCATCAGGGCGGAGGGAGAGACCCAGTACTTC	CAIRAEGETQYF
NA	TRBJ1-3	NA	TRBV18	TGTGCCAGCTCACCACCGGAGGGACAAAAGTCTGGAAACACCATATATTTT	CASSPPEGQKSGNTIYF
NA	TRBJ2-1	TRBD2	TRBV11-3	TGTGCCAGCAGCTTAAGGGGACTAGCGGGCTACAATGAGCAGTTCTTC	CASSLRGLAGYNEQFF
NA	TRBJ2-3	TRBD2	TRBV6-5	TGTGCCAGCGCGTCCTGGACTAGCGGAACGCAGTATTTT	CASASWTSGTQYF
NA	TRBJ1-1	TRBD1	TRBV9	TGTGCCAGCAGCGTAGTGGACAGGGGCGTCACTGAAGCTTTCTTT	CASSVVDRGVTEAFF
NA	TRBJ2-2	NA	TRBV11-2	TGTGCCAGCAGCTCCTACATACCCCCCCTAAACACCGGGGAGCTGTTTTTT	CASSSYIPPLNTGELFF
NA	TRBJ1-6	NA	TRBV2	TGTGCCAGCAGCGTGGACGGAAATAATTCACCCCTCCACTTT	CASSVDGNNSPLHF
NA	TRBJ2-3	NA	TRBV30	TGTGCCTGGAGTCTAGTGAGCACAGATACGCAGTATTTT	CAWSLVSTDTQYF
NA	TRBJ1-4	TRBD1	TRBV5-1	TGCGCCAGCAGCCGGGACAGCTCTAATGAAAAACTGTTTTTT	CASSRDSSNEKLFF
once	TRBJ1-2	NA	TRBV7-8	TGTGCCAGCAGCCACGGACGGGGCAGTAACTATGGCTACACCTTC	CASSHGRGSNYGYTF